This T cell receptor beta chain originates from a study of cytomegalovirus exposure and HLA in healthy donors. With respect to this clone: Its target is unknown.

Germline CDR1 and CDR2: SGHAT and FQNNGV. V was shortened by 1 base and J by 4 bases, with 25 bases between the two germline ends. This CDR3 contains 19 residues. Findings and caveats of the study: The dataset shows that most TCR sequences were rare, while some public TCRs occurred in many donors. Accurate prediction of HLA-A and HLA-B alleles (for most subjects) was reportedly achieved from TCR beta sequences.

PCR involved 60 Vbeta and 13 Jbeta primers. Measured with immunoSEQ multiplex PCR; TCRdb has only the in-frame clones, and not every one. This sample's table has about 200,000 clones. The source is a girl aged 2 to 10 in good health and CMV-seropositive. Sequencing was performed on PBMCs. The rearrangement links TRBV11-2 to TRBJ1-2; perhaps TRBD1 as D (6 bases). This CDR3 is CASSLGRGGLRLSSYGYTF. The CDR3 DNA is TGTGCCAGCAGCTTAGGGAGGGGGGGACTCCGGCTATCCAGCTATGGCTACACCTTC. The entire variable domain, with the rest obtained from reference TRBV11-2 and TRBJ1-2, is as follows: EAGVAQSPRYKIIEKRQSVAFWCNPISGHATLYWYQQILGQGPKLLIQFQNNGVVDDSQLPKDRFSAERLKGVDSTLKIQPAKLEDSAVYLCASSLGRGGLRLSSYGYTFGSGTRLTVV.